These 30 T cell receptor beta chains were sequenced from one sample in a study of T cells in Graves' hyperthyroidism and ophthalmopathy. The TCR beta CDR3 regions underwent amplification using RNA transcripts as the source. The primer set for the first-round RT-PCR of the TCR CDR3 was HTBI. TCRdb independently ran MiXCR on the multiplex PCR reads; one entry per CDR3 protein. The sample lists fewer than 700,000 distinct CDR3 sequences; under 20% were seen once. The sequenced sample consisted of blood. The receptors were sampled from a woman aged 30 to 39 with Graves' hyperthyroidism.

This clonotype was recorded once. The chain links TRBV9 to TRBJ1-2, with D possibly TRBD1 on 6 matching bases. This CDR3 spans 15 amino acids. V was clipped by 2 bases and J by 4 bases, with 15 bases between them. Germline assignment: CDR1 SGDLS and CDR2 YYNGEE. The CDR3 protein is CASSVSGQYAYGYTF. As DNA, the CDR3 is TGTGCCAGCAGCGTTTCAGGACAGTACGCCTATGGCTACACCTTC.

Concerning this clonotype: Given a much more abundant clone one base away, this may be a read error. J is TRBJ2-7 and V is TRBV3-1; the D is unclear. The CDR3 consists of 13 residues. Germline loops: CDR1 LGHDT, CDR2 YNNKEL (reference sequence). The CDR3, as DNA: TGTGCCAGCAGCCCCAGGAATACCTACGGGCAGTACTTC. Amino acid sequence: CASSPRNTYGQYF.

This clonotype was seen only a few times. This chain joins TRBV7-9 and TRBJ2-7; TRBD1 is a possible D gene (5 bases). Germline lookup yields CDR1 SEHNR and CDR2 FQNEAQ (reference sequence). Deletions cut 4 bases from V and 3 bases from J, with 16 bases between. The CDR3 spans 15 residues. Here the CDR3 reads CASSSLGEGDYEQYF. CDR3 in DNA: TGTGCCAGCAGCTCCCTAGGTGAAGGGGACTACGAGCAGTACTTC.

This clonotype was recorded many times. This chain joins TRBV11-2 and TRBJ2-7; D is undetermined. There are 13 residues in the CDR3. Germline lookup yields CDR1 SGHAT and CDR2 FQNNGV. V was cut by 0 bases and J by 7 bases, with 10 bases left in between. CDR3 loop: CASSLDQGREQYF. The CDR3 DNA reads as TGTGCCAGCAGCTTAGATCAAGGCAGGGAGCAGTACTTC.

This chain connects TRBV5-8 to TRBJ2-7; the D gene is possibly TRBD1 (7 bases). The CDR3 spans 15 residues. The V gene's germline CDR1 is SGHTS and CDR2 YDEGEE. With 3 bases removed from V and 2 bases from J, the gap between germline ends came to 15 bases. The CDR3 region has the DNA TGTGCCAGCAGCTCGGACAGGAGGAGGGCCTACGAGCAGTACTTC. Translation gives CASSSDRRRAYEQYF.

V gene TRBV10-1 combines with J gene TRBJ1-1, with TRBD1 as a possible D gene (5 bases). Germline V CDR1 and CDR2: WNHNN, SYGVQD (reference sequence). The V gene lost 4 bases and the J gene lost 0 bases, with 12 bases spanning the gap. This CDR3 contains 15 residues. The CDR3 nucleotides are TGCGCCAGCAGTGGAAAGGGGACCATGAACACTGAAGCTTTCTTT. Protein sequence: CASSGKGTMNTEAFF.

This clonotype was seen a few times. V is TRBV30 and J is TRBJ2-5; 9 positions match TRBD2. The CDR3 has 16 amino acids. With V trimmed by 1 base and J by 3 bases, 9 bases remained unmatched. Looked up from germline, CDR1 is GTSNPN and CDR2 is SVGIG (reference sequence). The CDR3 spells CAWSEGAGGSEETQYF. The CDR3 nucleotides are TGTGCCTGGAGTGAGGGAGCGGGGGGCTCGGAAGAGACCCAGTACTTC.

This clonotype was detected many times. J is TRBJ2-7 and V is TRBV7-2; D is possibly TRBD1 (5 bases). This CDR3 is 14 amino acids long. Germline V gives CDR1 SGHTA, CDR2 FQGNSA. The V gene lost 1 base and the J gene lost 5 bases, with 12 bases spanning the gap. The CDR3 coding sequence is TGTGCCAGCAGCTTAGGGGGCGCTATCGACGAGCAGTACTTC. It specifies CASSLGGAIDEQYF.

The chain carries TRBV12-3 or TRBV12-4 and TRBJ1-3; D not resolved. With 2 bases removed from V and 0 bases from J, the gap between germline ends came to 5 bases. The CDR3 totals 14 residues. The CDR3 loop reads CASSLSTSGNTIYF. The CDR3 coding sequence is TGTGCCAGCAGTTTAAGTACCTCTGGAAACACCATATATTTT.

This rearrangement joins TRBV4-1 to TRBJ2-7; D not resolved. Trimming cost V 1 base and J 2 bases, with 15 bases left between them. Germline V gives CDR1 MGHRA, CDR2 YSYEKL. CDR3 size: 16 residues. The CDR3, as DNA: TGCGCCAGCAGCCAAGGTGTATCGCGGAACCCCTACGAGCAGTACTTC. This sequence encodes CASSQGVSRNPYEQYF.

This clonotype was recorded a few times. The rearrangement uses TRBV5-5 and TRBJ1-3, with 7 positions matching TRBD1. This CDR3 spans 15 amino acids. V shed 4 bases and J 0 bases; nucleotides not matched to a gene: 4. The germline gives CDR1 SGHKS, CDR2 YYEKEE (reference sequence). The CDR3, as DNA: TGTGCCAGCAGCCGGGGACAGAGCTCTGGAAACACCATATATTTT. Its protein product is CASSRGQSSGNTIYF.

This clonotype was observed a handful of times. The chain uses TRBV5-1 and TRBJ2-2; 10 bases line up with TRBD1. From germline, CDR1 is SGHRS and CDR2 YFSETQ. This CDR3 is built from 13 residues. With 5 bases clipped from V and 7 bases from J, the junction kept 2 bases outside the gene matches. The CDR3 region has the DNA TGCGCCAGCAGTCGGGACAGGGGCGGGGAGCTGTTTTTT. Its translation is CASSRDRGGELFF.

This clonotype was seen ten or more times. The chain employs TRBV5-6 and TRBJ2-1, with D maybe TRBD1 (5 bases). CDR3 length: 14 residues. Between the trimmed V and J ends, which lost 0 bases and 7 bases, there was a span of 11 bases. CDR1 is SGHDT and CDR2 is YYEEEE in the germline V gene. CDR3 DNA: TGTGCCAGCAGCTTGGGCCCAAAGGGGAATGAGCAGTTCTTC. Translation: CASSLGPKGNEQFF.

The chain recombines TRBV19 with TRBJ2-7, with D perhaps given as TRBD1 or TRBD2 (5 bases each). Deletions cut 3 bases from V and 1 base from J, with 10 bases between. The CDR3 runs 14 residues. The V gene's germline CDR1 is LNHDA and CDR2 SQIVND (reference sequence). This CDR3 is CASSISWGSYEQYF. In nucleotides, the CDR3 is TGTGCCAGTAGTATTTCGTGGGGGTCCTACGAGCAGTACTTC.

The V call is TRBV5-1, the J call TRBJ2-5, with D hard to call. This CDR3 spans 14 amino acids. Deletions cut 0 bases from V and 5 bases from J, with 11 bases between. The germline CDR1 and CDR2 sequences are SGHRS and YFSETQ. The CDR3 is CASSLGRSVETQYF. The CDR3 DNA sequence: TGCGCCAGCAGCTTGGGGCGGTCCGTGGAGACCCAGTACTTC.

This chain joins TRBV19 and TRBJ2-1; 13 positions agree with TRBD2. CDR1 is LNHDA and CDR2 is SQIVND in the germline V gene (reference sequence). The CDR3 extends over 15 amino acids. The V gene end was trimmed by 6 bases and the J gene end by 7 bases; junction bases not matched to a gene: 6. CDR3 bases: TGTGCCAGTAGGGCACTAGCGGGAGGGGGAAATGAGCAGTTCTTC. Encoded protein: CASRALAGGGNEQFF.

This sequence joins TRBV5-1 and TRBJ2-6; no definite D call. Trimming left V 4 bases short and J 0 bases short, with 8 bases between. The CDR3 sequence is 15 residues long. The germline CDR1 and CDR2 sequences are SGHRS and YFSETQ. The CDR3 reads CASSRTFSGANVLTF. The CDR3 coding sequence is TGCGCCAGCAGCCGGACCTTCTCTGGGGCCAACGTCCTGACTTTC.

This clonotype occurred many times. The chain recombines TRBV2 with TRBJ2-7, with D maybe TRBD1 (6 bases). Germline V gives CDR1 SNHLY, CDR2 FYNNEI. V lost 3 bases to trimming and J lost 6 bases, with 18 bases between them. The CDR3 runs 15 residues. The CDR3 reads CASSEWGQSFSEQYF. DNA for the CDR3: TGTGCCAGCAGTGAGTGGGGGCAGTCATTCTCCGAGCAGTACTTC.

CDR3: CATSDLSGSSYNEQFF. CDR3 bases: TGTGCCACCAGTGATTTAAGCGGGAGTTCCTACAATGAGCAGTTCTTC. V usage is TRBV24-1 and J usage is TRBJ2-1; the match to TRBD2 covers 8 bases. Germline V lookup: CDR1 KGHDR, CDR2 SFDVKD. The CDR3 totals 16 residues. V was pared by 1 base and J by 1 base, with 2 bases of the junction left unmatched.

This chain links TRBV6-9 with TRBJ1-5; D is unresolved. Trimming stripped 8 bases from V and 3 bases from J, with 11 bases between. The CDR3 consists of 13 residues. Per the germline V gene, CDR1 is MNHGY and CDR2 is SVAAGI. CDR3 in amino acids: CASAHRANQPQHF. CDR3 bases: TGTGCCAGCGCGCACCGGGCCAATCAGCCCCAGCATTTT.

The CDR3 coding sequence is TGTGCCAGCTCACCATTCCTGGAGGACAGGGAAGAGGCGCAGTATTTT. Encoded protein: CASSPFLEDREEAQYF. The rearrangement links TRBV18 to TRBJ2-3; TRBD1 aligns across 8 bases. The CDR3 totals 16 residues. The V segment lost 2 bases and the J segment 10 bases; nucleotides outside the gene matches: 14. The germline V gene has CDR1 KGHSH and CDR2 LQKENI. Filled out from reference TRBV18 and TRBJ2-3, the complete variable domain reads NAGVMQNPRHLVRRRGQEARLRCSPMKGHSHVYWYRQLPEEGLKFMVYLQKENIIDESGMPKERFSAEFPKEGPSILRIQQVVRGDSAAYFCASSPFLEDREEAQYFGPGTRLTVL.

This clonotype was observed many times. The rearrangement uses TRBV7-8 and TRBJ2-3, with 7 positions matching TRBD1. The length of the CDR3 is 18 residues. The germline gives CDR1 SGHVS, CDR2 FQNEAQ. V lost 5 bases to trimming and J lost 3 bases; unmatched junction nucleotides: 17. The CDR3 coding sequence is TGTGCCAGCAGCCTACGACGGACAGGCCCCATTTCGACAGATACGCAGTATTTT. Translated: CASSLRRTGPISTDTQYF.

This clonotype was counted ten times or more. The V gene is TRBV28, the J gene TRBJ2-1; tentative D call: TRBD2 (6 bases). V dropped 7 bases and J dropped 3 bases, with 16 bases sitting between them. The V gene's germline CDR1 is MDHEN and CDR2 SYDVKM. The CDR3 is 15 amino acids. The DNA of the CDR3 is TGTGCCAGCAAGGAGATAGCGGAGAACTACAATGAGCAGTTCTTC. This translates into CASKEIAENYNEQFF.

This clonotype was picked up many times. V is TRBV28 and J is TRBJ2-7; 11 nucleotides align to TRBD2. Germline V gene lookup returns CDR1 MDHEN and CDR2 SYDVKM. This CDR3 comprises 17 residues. Trimming cost V 5 bases and J 2 bases; bases outside gene matches: 11. This CDR3 reads CASSPSGGLAGPYEQYF. The CDR3 nucleotides read TGTGCCAGCAGTCCCTCGGGTGGACTAGCGGGTCCCTACGAGCAGTACTTC. The whole variable domain, filled in from reference TRBV28 and TRBJ2-7, reads DVKVTQSSRYLVKRTGEKVFLECVQDMDHENMFWYRQDPGLGLRLIYFSYDVKMKEKGDIPEGYSVSREKKERFSLILESASTNQTSMYLCASSPSGGLAGPYEQYFGPGTRLTVT.

In this sample, this clonotype turned up a few times. The chain employs TRBV6-1 and TRBJ1-1; D gene uncertain. This CDR3 has 13 residues. V gave up 5 bases and J gave up 11 bases, with 18 bases separating them. Germline CDR1 and CDR2: MNHNS and SASEGT. CDR3: CASSFNFNEAAFF. The CDR3 DNA sequence: TGTGCCAGCAGTTTTAACTTTAACGAGGCGGCTTTCTTT.

As concerns this clonotype: At one end the junction does not follow the germline gene, possibly because of a read error. This chain connects TRBV7-7 to TRBJ2-7; 12 bases are shared with TRBD2. Germline V gene data show CDR1 as SSHAT and CDR2 as FNYEAQ (reference sequence). The CDR3 length is 15 residues. This chain's CDR3 is CASSLRLAGVTEQYF. The CDR3 DNA reads TGTGCTAGCAGCCTCCGACTAGCGGGAGTTACCGAGCAGTACTTC.

The sample holds many counts of this clonotype. The CDR3, as DNA: TGTGCCAGCAGCTTAATTCGAGAACAAGAGACCCAGTACTTC. Translating it yields CASSLIREQETQYF. The J gene is TRBJ2-5, the V gene TRBV13, with unresolved D. V dropped 2 bases and J dropped 2 bases, with 9 bases sitting between them. Looked up from germline, CDR1 is PRHDT and CDR2 is FYEKMQ (reference sequence). The CDR3 spans 14 residues. Filled out from reference TRBV13 and TRBJ2-5, the complete variable domain reads AAGVIQSPRHLIKEKRETATLKCYPIPRHDTVYWYQQGPGQDPQFLISFYEKMQSDKGSIPDRFSAQQFSDYHSELNMSSLELGDSALYFCASSLIREQETQYFGPGTRLLVL.

This clonotype has more than one count but fewer than ten. A much larger clone differs from this one at a single base, so this may be a read error. This rearrangement joins TRBV28 to TRBJ2-4; D is undetermined. The V end lost 4 bases, the J end lost 0 bases, and 10 bases lay between the germline ends. Germline CDR1 MDHEN, CDR2 SYDVKM. The CDR3 consists of 15 residues. The DNA for the CDR3 is TGTGCCAGCAGTTCAGGTAGCACAGCCAAAAACATTCAGTACTTC. Amino acids: CASSSGSTAKNIQYF.

This clonotype has a count of ten or more. The chain uses TRBV28 and TRBJ1-2; D is ambiguous. This CDR3 contains 12 residues. V shed 2 bases and J shed 6 bases, with 7 bases lying between them. CDR1 is MDHEN, CDR2 SYDVKM, per germline. Here the CDR3 DNA reads TGTGCCAGCAGTTTAAGGGAGAATGGCTACACCTTC. As protein: CASSLRENGYTF.

The rearrangement uses TRBV24-1 and TRBJ2-3; maybe TRBD2 (5 bases). CDR1 and CDR2 (germline): KGHDR, SFDVKD. Trimming cost V 1 base and J 3 bases, with 16 bases left between them. The CDR3 has 17 residues. The CDR3 here is CATSDFMSLRETDTQYF. The CDR3 nucleotides are TGTGCCACCAGTGATTTCATGTCGCTAAGGGAGACAGATACGCAGTATTTT.